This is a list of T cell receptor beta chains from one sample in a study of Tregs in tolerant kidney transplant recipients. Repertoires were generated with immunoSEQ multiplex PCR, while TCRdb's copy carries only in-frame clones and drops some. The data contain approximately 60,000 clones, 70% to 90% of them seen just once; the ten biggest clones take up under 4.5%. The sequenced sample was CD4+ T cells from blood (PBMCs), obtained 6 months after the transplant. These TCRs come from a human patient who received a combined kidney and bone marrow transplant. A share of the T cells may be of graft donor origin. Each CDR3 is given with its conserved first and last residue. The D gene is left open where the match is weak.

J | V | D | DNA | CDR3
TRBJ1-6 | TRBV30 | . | TGTGCCTGGAGACCGGGACTTGGAGGTTCACCCCTCCACTTT | CAWRPGLGGSPLHF
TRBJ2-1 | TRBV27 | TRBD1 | TGTGCCAGCAGTCCGTACCCGAGAACCAGGACAGGGCCGCAGTTCTTC | CASSPYPRTRTGPQFF
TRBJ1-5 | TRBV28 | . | TGTGCCAGCAGTTTAGTGGGGGGGAGCAATCAGCCCCAGCATTTT | CASSLVGGSNQPQHF
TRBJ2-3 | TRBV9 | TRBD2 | TGTGCCAGCAGCGTCGCGACTCTCGGGGGGATCACAGATACGCAGTATTTT | CASSVATLGGITDTQYF
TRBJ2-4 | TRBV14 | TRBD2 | TGTGCCAGCAGCCAAGAAGCTGGGGGGGTTGCCAAAAACATTCAGTACTTC | CASSQEAGGVAKNIQYF
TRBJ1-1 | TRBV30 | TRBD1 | TGTGCCTGGCTTAGCAGGGGGAGATCTGAAGCTTTCTTT | CAWLSRGRSEAFF
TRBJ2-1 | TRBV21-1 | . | TGTGCCAGCAGCAAAGGCAGCGGACTAGATTACAATGAGCAGTTCTTC | CASSKGSGLDYNEQFF
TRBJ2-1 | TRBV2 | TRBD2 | TGTGCCAGCAGGATGACTAGCGGGTTCTACAATGAGCAGTTCTTC | CASRMTSGFYNEQFF
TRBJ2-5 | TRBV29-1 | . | TGCAGCGTCGCTCCCGGGACTCAGGGGACCCAGTACTTC | CSVAPGTQGTQYF
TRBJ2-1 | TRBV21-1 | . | TGTGCCAGCAGAAAGAGCTCCTACAATGAGCAGTTCTTC | CASRKSSYNEQFF
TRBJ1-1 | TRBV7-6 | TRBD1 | TGTGCCAGCAGCTCACCAGGGGGGTGGGACACTGAAGCTTTCTTT | CASSSPGGWDTEAFF
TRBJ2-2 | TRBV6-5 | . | TGTGCCAGCAGTTACGCAGGGTTGGACACCGGGGAGCTGTTTTTT | CASSYAGLDTGELFF
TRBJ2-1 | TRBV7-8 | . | TGTGCCAGCAGTCGGTCCTCTAGCCCCTACAATGAGCAGTTCTTC | CASSRSSSPYNEQFF
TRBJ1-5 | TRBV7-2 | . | TGTGCCAGCAGCTTAGAGGTCGGGAATCAGCCCCAGCATTTT | CASSLEVGNQPQHF
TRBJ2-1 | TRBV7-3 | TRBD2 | TGTGCCAGCAGCTCCGGGACTACCTACAATGAGCAGTTCTTC | CASSSGTTYNEQFF